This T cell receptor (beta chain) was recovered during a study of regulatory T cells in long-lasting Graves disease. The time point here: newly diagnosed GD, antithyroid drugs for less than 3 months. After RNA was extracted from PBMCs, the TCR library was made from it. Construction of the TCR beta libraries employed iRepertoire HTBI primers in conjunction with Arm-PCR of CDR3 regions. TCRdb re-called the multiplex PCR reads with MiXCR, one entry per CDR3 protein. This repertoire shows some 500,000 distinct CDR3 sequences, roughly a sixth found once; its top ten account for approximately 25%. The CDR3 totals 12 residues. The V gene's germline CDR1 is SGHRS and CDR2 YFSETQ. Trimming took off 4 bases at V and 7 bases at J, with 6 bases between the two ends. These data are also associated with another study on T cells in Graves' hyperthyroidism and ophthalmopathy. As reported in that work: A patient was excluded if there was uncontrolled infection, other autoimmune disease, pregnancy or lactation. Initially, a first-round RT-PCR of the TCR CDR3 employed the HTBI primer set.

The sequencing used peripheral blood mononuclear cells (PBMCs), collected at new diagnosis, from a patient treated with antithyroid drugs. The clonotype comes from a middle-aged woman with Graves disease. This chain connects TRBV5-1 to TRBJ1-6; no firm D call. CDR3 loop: CASSIGNSPLHF. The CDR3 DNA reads TGCGCCAGCAGCATAGGGAATTCACCCCTCCACTTT.